This is a list of T cell receptor beta chains from one sample in a study of blood T cell repertoires in COVID-19. Assay used: immunoSEQ multiplex PCR; TCRdb lists only in-frame clones, some missing. The sample includes 120,000 to 150,000 clones, 70% to 90% of them seen just once. Sequences were obtained from peripheral blood. The receptors here all came from a human donor with acute or convalescent COVID-19. The donor label of this sample is uncertain. The CDR3 runs from the conserved cysteine through the conserved F or W. Each record gives: D gene, clone size, V gene, J gene, CDR3 DNA, CDR3 protein. A D gene is named only where the DNA matches it firmly. Only some rows state a clone size, as once, few, many or a class for expanded clones.

>-|-|TRBV10-3|TRBJ1-5
TGTGCCATCAGTGGGGAGGGACGAACTCCCTATCAGCCCCAGCATTTT
CAISGEGRTPYQPQHF
>-|-|TRBV21-1|TRBJ1-6
TGTGCCAGCAGCAGAACAATTCTGGGGCACGGACATCAAAATTCACCCCTCCACTTT
CASSRTILGHGHQNSPLHF
>TRBD2|-|TRBV19|TRBJ2-5
TGTGCCAGTAGTCCCTCACAGACTAGCGGCCAAGAGACCCAGTACTTC
CASSPSQTSGQETQYF
>-|once|TRBV30|TRBJ2-3
TGTGCCTGGAACCTCCGTACGGGGGTCTTCCTGGATACGCAGTATTTT
CAWNLRTGVFLDTQYF
>-|-|TRBV18|TRBJ2-7
TGTGCCAGCTCACCACCGGGACAATACGAGCAGTACTTC
CASSPPGQYEQYF
>-|-|TRBV7-9|TRBJ1-2
TGTGCCAGCAGCGAATCCAGGGTATTCTCCTATGGCTACACCTTC
CASSESRVFSYGYTF
>TRBD1|-|TRBV4-3|TRBJ1-2
TGCGCCAGCAGCCAAGAGGGGACAGGGATGATGATACGGGGCTACACCTTC
CASSQEGTGMMIRGYTF
>TRBD2|-|TRBV7-9|TRBJ2-1
TGTGCCAGCAGCTTAATTCAGGTCGGGGGGGCCAATGAGCAGTTCTTC
CASSLIQVGGANEQFF
>TRBD1|-|TRBV7-6|TRBJ2-2
TGTGCCAGCAGCTTAGCGCCCCGGGACAGGTTCACCGGGGAGCTGTTTTTT
CASSLAPRDRFTGELFF
>-|-|TRBV5-1|TRBJ2-4
TGCGCCAGCAGCTTGCGACAGCCAGCCAAAAACATTCAGTACTTC
CASSLRQPAKNIQYF
>TRBD2|-|TRBV19|TRBJ2-1
TGTGCCAGTAGTGCAGTAGCGGGATCTCTCTACAATGAGCAGTTCTTC
CASSAVAGSLYNEQFF
>-|-|TRBV3-1/TRBV3-2|TRBJ1-2
TGTGCCAGCAGCCAAGAGCAGGGCGCTAACTATGGCTACACCTTC
CASSQEQGANYGYTF
>-|-|TRBV10-2|TRBJ1-1
TGCGCCAGCGGACTGACGGAGAACACTGAAGCTTTCTTT
CASGLTENTEAFF